One and the same sample provided the 30 T cell receptor beta chains below, sequenced in a study of blood T cell repertoires in COVID-19. Sequencing used immunoSEQ multiplex PCR; TCRdb keeps in-frame clones, though not all of them. Of 200,000 to 250,000 clones in the sample, about 80% were seen once. Sequencing input: peripheral blood. Source of these receptors: a woman aged 55-69 years with acute or convalescent COVID-19.

This clone came up once. The chain carries TRBV3-1 (or the pseudogene TRBV3-2) and TRBJ1-2; the D gene is possibly TRBD1 (5 bases). V dropped 1 base and J dropped 4 bases, with 16 bases sitting between them. Germline CDR1 is LGHDT and CDR2 is YNNKEL (reference sequence). The CDR3 is made up of 16 amino acids. CDR3 protein: CASSQVSDGGTYGYTF. For the CDR3, the DNA is TGTGCCAGCAGCCAAGTCTCAGACGGGGGGACCTATGGCTACACCTTC.

The chain links TRBV12-3 or TRBV12-4 to TRBJ1-1; 9 bases map to TRBD1. This CDR3 contains 12 residues. Trimming at V came to 7 bases and at J to 6 bases, leaving 3 bases not matched to a gene. The CDR3 region has the DNA TGTGCCAGCATTAGACAGGGGGCTGAAGCTTTCTTT. It codes for CASIRQGAEAFF.

The rearrangement links TRBV28 to TRBJ1-1; no firm D call. V was shortened by 7 bases and J by 5 bases, with 11 bases between the two germline ends. Germline CDR1 MDHEN, CDR2 SYDVKM. This CDR3 contains 12 residues. The CDR3 spells CASKPAGTEAFF. CDR3 DNA: TGTGCCAGCAAACCAGCGGGGACTGAAGCTTTCTTT.

This CDR3 reads CASSPRDKSIVRGAFF. CDR3 DNA: TGTGCCAGCAGCCCCCGGGACAAGTCTATTGTACGAGGAGCTTTCTTT. The chain couples TRBV21-1 to TRBJ1-1; TRBD1 was called by the table and not checked on the DNA. TRBV21-1 is given as a pseudogene. The CDR3 is made up of 16 amino acids.

The rearrangement links TRBV6-5 to TRBJ1-5; D unresolved. Trimming stripped 8 bases from V and 5 bases from J, with 13 bases between. Germline CDR1 MNHEY, CDR2 SVGAGI. The CDR3 contains 13 residues. The CDR3 DNA follows: TGTGCCAGCCAATTCGGGTCCGATCAGCCCCAGCATTTT. Its translation: CASQFGSDQPQHF.

V usage is TRBV27 and J usage is TRBJ2-2; a possible D gene is TRBD2 (6 bases). V lost 2 bases and J lost 5, with 12 bases in between. This CDR3 has 15 amino acids. Germline CDR1 MNHEY, CDR2 SMNVEV (reference sequence). CDR3 sequence reads: CASSLTGTLTGELFF. The CDR3, as DNA: TGTGCCAGCAGTTTAACCGGGACTTTGACCGGGGAGCTGTTTTTT.

V usage is TRBV5-5 and J usage is TRBJ1-2; D gene ambiguous. V dropped 0 bases and J dropped 10 bases, with 16 bases sitting between them. In germline, CDR1 is SGHKS, CDR2 YYEKEE (reference sequence). CDR3 length: 14 residues. The CDR3 DNA is TGTGCCAGCAGCTTGGTCCGGGGTTCGGGGTCCTACACCTTC. This gives the protein CASSLVRGSGSYTF.

The rearrangement links TRBV5-5 to TRBJ1-5, with a weak D call TRBD1 (5 bases). The CDR3 totals 15 residues. The V end lost 2 bases, the J end lost 2 bases, and 11 bases lay between the germline ends. Germline CDR1 is SGHKS and CDR2 is YYEKEE (reference sequence). The CDR3 region is CASSLGPGGNQPQHF. The CDR3 DNA sequence: TGTGCCAGCAGCTTAGGGCCGGGGGGCAATCAGCCCCAGCATTTT. Full variable domain (rest looked up from reference TRBV5-5 and TRBJ1-5): DAGVTQSPTHLIKTRGQQVTLRCSPISGHKSVSWYQQVLGQGPQFIFQYYEKEERGRGNFPDRFSARQFPNYSSELNVNALLLGDSALYLCASSLGPGGNQPQHFGDGTRLSIL.

This chain uses TRBV2 with TRBJ2-5, with a weak D call TRBD2 (5 bases). V was trimmed by 3 bases and J by 5 bases, leaving 16 bases between them. Germline CDR1 and CDR2: SNHLY and FYNNEI. The CDR3 runs 15 residues. CDR3 DNA sequence: TGTGCCAGCAGTGAGTGGTCAGGAGGTTATGAGACCCAGTACTTC. This encodes CASSEWSGGYETQYF.

V gene TRBV30 combines with J gene TRBJ1-4; the D is unclear. Trimming shortened V by 2 bases and J by 10 bases, and 11 bases separated the two germline ends. The CDR3 has 12 residues. Germline V gene sequence: CDR1 GTSNPN, CDR2 SVGIG (reference sequence). The CDR3, as DNA: TGTGCCTGGAGTCCTATAAGCGGAAAACTGTTTTTT. Its protein product is CAWSPISGKLFF.

The chain recombines TRBV4-1 with TRBJ2-5, with 10 positions matching TRBD1. The CDR3 extends over 15 amino acids. Germline CDR1 MGHRA, CDR2 YSYEKL. With 1 base clipped from V and 7 bases from J, the junction kept 6 bases outside the gene matches. DNA for the CDR3: TGCGCCAGCAGCCAAGCTCCCGGGACAGGGGCGACCCAGTACTTC. Translation: CASSQAPGTGATQYF.

This clone has more than one count but fewer than ten. In nucleotides, the CDR3 is TGTGCCAGCAGCGCCTCAAGAGTTCAGCCCCAGCATTTT. This encodes CASSASRVQPQHF. V usage is TRBV6-5 and J usage is TRBJ1-5, with D uncertain. V was shortened by 6 bases and J by 6 bases, with 12 bases between the two germline ends. Germline loops: CDR1 MNHEY, CDR2 SVGAGI. This CDR3 has 13 amino acids.

The V gene is TRBV25-1, the J gene TRBJ1-2; D possibly corresponds to TRBD1 (5 bases). Germline V lookup: CDR1 MGHDK, CDR2 SYGVNS. V shed 6 bases and J shed 5 bases, with 19 bases lying between them. The CDR3 consists of 15 residues. CDR3 region: CASRGLWQGFYGYTF. CDR3 DNA: TGTGCCAGCAGAGGCCTATGGCAGGGCTTTTATGGCTACACCTTC.

The genes are TRBV10-3 and TRBJ1-2; perhaps TRBD1 as D (6 bases). The CDR3 consists of 16 residues. V lost 3 bases and J lost 4, with 18 bases in between. The germline CDR1 and CDR2 sequences are ENHRY and SYGVKD. CDR3 residues: CAISDLAGGRTYGYTF. The CDR3, as DNA: TGTGCCATCAGTGACCTGGCCGGGGGGCGCACCTATGGCTACACCTTC.

The J gene is TRBJ2-1, the V gene TRBV19; 9 bases are shared with TRBD1. V lost 6 bases, J lost 8 bases, and 2 bases stayed unmatched. The germline gives CDR1 LNHDA, CDR2 SQIVND (reference sequence). CDR3 length: 12 residues. CDR3 in DNA: TGTGCCAGTAGAAACAGGGGGCATGAGCAGTTCTTC. Translating it yields CASRNRGHEQFF.

The chain carries TRBV5-6 and TRBJ2-2; D ambiguous. V lost 1 base to trimming and J lost 5 bases, with 9 bases between them. The CDR3 is 14 residues long. Germline V gives CDR1 SGHDT, CDR2 YYEEEE. In DNA form, the CDR3 reads TGTGCCAGCAGCTTGACTCAGGTGACCGGGGAGCTGTTTTTT. Translating it yields CASSLTQVTGELFF.

This clone was seen more than once but under ten times. V and J are TRBV28 and TRBJ1-2, with 11 bases aligning to TRBD1. CDR3 size: 15 residues. J was trimmed by 4 bases and V by 3 bases; bases with no gene match: 4. CDR1 is MDHEN and CDR2 is SYDVKM in the germline V gene. CDR3 nucleotide sequence: TGTGCCAGCAGTTTCCGGGACAGGGGGGCCTATGGCTACACCTTC. Protein: CASSFRDRGAYGYTF.

The chain employs TRBV7-9 and TRBJ2-1; D may be TRBD1 (6 bases). The CDR3 sequence is 15 residues long. Trimming pared 5 bases from V and 5 bases from J, leaving 16 bases between. Germline assignment: CDR1 SEHNR and CDR2 FQNEAQ (reference sequence). The chain's CDR3 is CASSRGGGPNNEQFF. The CDR3 DNA reads as TGTGCCAGCAGCCGGGGTGGGGGCCCTAACAATGAGCAGTTCTTC.

The CDR3 region is CASSPDWTGELFF. The CDR3 coding sequence is TGTGCCAGCAGCCCGGACTGGACCGGGGAGCTGTTTTTT. The chain is built from TRBV7-2 and TRBJ2-2, with D possibly being TRBD2 (5 bases). There are 13 residues in the CDR3. The germline V gene has CDR1 SGHTA and CDR2 FQGNSA. Trimming cost V 5 bases and J 5 bases, with 9 bases left between them.

The V gene is TRBV30, the J gene TRBJ1-5, with 7 positions matching TRBD1. Germline assignment: CDR1 GTSNPN and CDR2 SVGIG (reference sequence). Trimming removed 1 base from V and 4 bases from J; junction bases left unmatched: 13. The CDR3 totals 17 residues. CDR3 in amino acids: CAWSDPQGFNRNQPQHF. The CDR3 region has the DNA TGTGCCTGGAGTGATCCACAGGGGTTTAACAGAAATCAGCCCCAGCATTTT. The full variable domain, rest sourced from reference TRBV30 and TRBJ1-5, is SQTIHQWPATLVQPVGSPLSLECTVEGTSNPNLYWYRQAAGRGLQLLFYSVGIGQISSEVPQNLSASRPQDRQFILSSKKLLLSDSGFYLCAWSDPQGFNRNQPQHFGDGTRLSIL.

This clone was found a few times. V is TRBV6-2 or TRBV6-3 and J is TRBJ1-2; D not resolved. The V and J ends lost 0 bases and 7 bases respectively, with 15 bases between them. There are 15 residues in the CDR3. The V gene's germline CDR1 is MNHEY and CDR2 SVGEGT. The CDR3 reads CASSYSILGGSGYTF. The CDR3 nucleotides are TGTGCCAGCAGTTACTCCATTCTCGGAGGTAGTGGCTACACCTTC.

This clone is a singleton in its sample. J is TRBJ1-6 and V is TRBV10-3, with D possibly TRBD1 on 5 matching bases. Germline CDR1 is ENHRY and CDR2 is SYGVKD. The V and J ends lost 4 bases and 6 bases respectively, with 25 bases between them. The CDR3 is 19 amino acids. CDR3 nucleotides: TGTGCCATCAGTGCCCGGTCGGGCAGGGAGGGAGTGGGTAATTCACCCCTCCACTTT. Residues: CAISARSGREGVGNSPLHF.

The chain couples TRBV4-1 to TRBJ2-1, with 10 positions matching TRBD2. This CDR3 contains 17 residues. V shed 0 bases, J shed 5 bases, and the junction held 7 bases outside the gene matches. Germline V gene data show CDR1 as MGHRA and CDR2 as YSYEKL. CDR3 amino acids: CASSQEASGGPHNEQFF. CDR3 DNA: TGCGCCAGCAGCCAAGAGGCTAGCGGGGGACCCCACAATGAGCAGTTCTTC.

The J gene is TRBJ1-2, the V gene TRBV7-8; no clear D. The germline V and J ends were trimmed by 1 base and 7 bases, with 13 bases remaining between them. This CDR3 has 14 residues. Germline-derived CDR1 and CDR2 are SGHVS and FQNEAQ. The CDR3 sequence is CASSLGGGHPGYTF. CDR3 in DNA: TGTGCCAGCAGCTTAGGGGGAGGGCATCCTGGCTACACCTTC.

This clone turned up a few times. The chain combines TRBV5-4 with TRBJ2-5; the D gene is possibly TRBD2 (6 bases). V was cut by 0 bases and J by 5 bases, with 11 bases left in between. This CDR3 is built from 14 residues. Germline lookup yields CDR1 SGHNT and CDR2 YYREEE (reference sequence). The CDR3 sequence: CASSLESGVETQYF. The CDR3 DNA reads TGTGCCAGCAGCTTGGAATCGGGGGTGGAGACCCAGTACTTC.

Only a few counts were recorded for this clone. The rearrangement links TRBV5-8 to TRBJ1-6; no clear D. Germline-derived CDR1 and CDR2 are SGHTS and YDEGEE. Trimming left V 4 bases short and J 8 bases short, with 19 bases between. The CDR3 runs to 16 residues. CDR3 amino acids: CASSATRGRHDSPLHF. CDR3 DNA sequence: TGTGCCAGCAGCGCGACTCGGGGAAGGCACGATTCACCCCTCCACTTT.

This chain links TRBV30 with TRBJ1-2, with D perhaps matching TRBD1 (5 bases). The CDR3 totals 12 residues. Germline values: CDR1 GTSNPN, CDR2 SVGIG (reference sequence). Deletions cut 1 base from V and 2 bases from J, with 5 bases between. Written as DNA, the CDR3 is TGTGCCTGGAGTGGGACAAACTATGGCTACACCTTC. It yields the protein CAWSGTNYGYTF.

The chain is built from TRBV7-2 and TRBJ2-3, with TRBD2 identical over 8 bases. The CDR3 spans 15 residues. The V gene's germline CDR1 is SGHTA and CDR2 FQGNSA. V gave up 5 bases and J gave up 2 bases; unmatched junction bases: 6. The CDR3 protein is CASSPKRGNTDTQYF. CDR3 sequence (DNA): TGTGCCAGCAGCCCAAAGCGGGGGAACACAGATACGCAGTATTTT. Combining the CDR3 with reference TRBV7-2 and TRBJ2-3 gives the whole variable domain GAGVSQSPSNKVTEKGKDVELRCDPISGHTALYWYRQSLGQGLEFLIYFQGNSAPDKSGLPSDRFSAERTGGSVSTLTIQRTQQEDSAVYLCASSPKRGNTDTQYFGPGTRLTVL.

This chain links TRBV7-9 with TRBJ1-1; no reliable D call. V lost 1 base and J 6 bases, leaving 18 bases between the germline ends. In germline, CDR1 is SEHNR, CDR2 FQNEAQ (reference sequence). The CDR3 sequence is 16 residues long. CDR3 DNA sequence: TGTGCCAGCAGCTTAGGCCTTCGTTTAGGGAGAGCTGAAGCTTTCTTT. Its translation is CASSLGLRLGRAEAFF.

Regarding this clone: The same CDR3 can be traced to other DNA sequences in this sample. The CDR3 coding sequence is TGTGCCACCAGCATCGACAGGGGACTTAGTAATCAGCCCCAGCATTTT. It translates to CATSIDRGLSNQPQHF. This sequence joins TRBV15 and TRBJ1-5; TRBD1 aligns across 8 bases. V lost 4 bases and J lost 4; bases outside the gene matches: 9. The CDR3 contains 16 residues. Per the germline V gene, CDR1 is LNHNV and CDR2 is YYDKDF (reference sequence).